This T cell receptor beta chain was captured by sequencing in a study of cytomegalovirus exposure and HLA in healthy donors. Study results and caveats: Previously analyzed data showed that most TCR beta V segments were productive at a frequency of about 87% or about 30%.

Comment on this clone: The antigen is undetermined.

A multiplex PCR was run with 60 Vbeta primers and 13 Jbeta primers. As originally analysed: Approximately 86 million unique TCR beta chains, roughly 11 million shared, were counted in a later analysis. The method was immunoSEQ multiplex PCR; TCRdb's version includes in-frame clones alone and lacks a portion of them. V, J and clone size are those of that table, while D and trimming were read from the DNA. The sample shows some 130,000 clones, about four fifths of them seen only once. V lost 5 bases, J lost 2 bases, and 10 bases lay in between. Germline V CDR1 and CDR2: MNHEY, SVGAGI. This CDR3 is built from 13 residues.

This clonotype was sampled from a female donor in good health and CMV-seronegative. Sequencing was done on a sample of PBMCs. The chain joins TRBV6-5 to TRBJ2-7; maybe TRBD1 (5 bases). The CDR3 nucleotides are TGTGCCAGCAGTGTAAGGGGTGCCTACGAGCAGTACTTC. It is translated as CASSVRGAYEQYF.